A single sample is the source of the 3 T cell receptor beta chains below, sequenced in a study of blood T cell repertoires in COVID-19. Sequencing used immunoSEQ multiplex PCR; TCRdb keeps in-frame clones, though not all of them. There are 180,000 or so clones in the sample; roughly three quarters occur only once, and 12% lies in the top ten. Sequenced sample: peripheral blood. The receptors were gathered from a woman older than 75 with COVID-19, enrolled during active disease.

This clone was observed at least ten times. The chain is built from TRBV5-1 and TRBJ2-5; D unclear. CDR1 SGHRS and CDR2 YFSETQ come from the germline V gene. V dropped 5 bases and J dropped 2 bases, with 16 bases sitting between them. There are 15 residues in the CDR3. This CDR3 is CASSRIEVGQETQYF. The CDR3 DNA sequence: TGCGCCAGCAGTCGTATTGAGGTTGGGCAAGAGACCCAGTACTTC. The full variable domain, its missing parts supplied by reference TRBV5-1 and TRBJ2-5, is KAGVTQTPRYLIKTRGQQVTLSCSPISGHRSVSWYQQTPGQGLQFLFEYFSETQRNKGNFPGRFSGRQFSNSRSEMNVSTLELGDSALYLCASSRIEVGQETQYFGPGTRLLVL.

The V and J genes are TRBV20-1 and TRBJ2-7; the D gene is possibly TRBD1 (5 bases). The germline CDR1 and CDR2 sequences are DFQATT and SNEGSKA (reference sequence). This CDR3 has 13 amino acids. Trimming took 3 bases from V and 2 from J, leaving 11 bases between them. The DNA for the CDR3 is TGCAGTGCTAGTAGGGGTGATCCCTACGAGCAGTACTTC. It codes for CSASRGDPYEQYF.

This clone was seen many times. The rearrangement uses TRBV24-1 and TRBJ2-2; TRBD1 agrees at 7 bases. CDR1 KGHDR and CDR2 SFDVKD come from the germline V gene. Unmatched junction bases numbered 6, after V lost 7 bases and J lost 5 bases. This CDR3 contains 14 residues. The CDR3 region has the DNA TGTGCCACCAGAGGGGGCCCGGGGACCGGGGAGCTGTTTTTT. Residues: CATRGGPGTGELFF.